This T cell receptor beta chain was found in a study of shared clonotypes between healthy human individuals. Between the trimmed V and J ends, which lost 5 bases and 3 bases, there was a span of 4 bases. The CDR3 loop spans 11 amino acids. Germline V CDR1 and CDR2: SGHTA, FQGNSA. Clones were sequenced by immunoSEQ multiplex PCR, and TCRdb holds only the in-frame ones, with some missing. This table holds hundreds of thousands of clones, 90% to 97% found once. V usage is TRBV7-2 and J usage is TRBJ2-5; D remains unclear. Sequenced sample: naive CD4+ T cells sorted from blood. Documented subset: CD45RA+ positively selected. The receptor's source is a young woman in good health. DNA of the CDR3: TGTGCCAGCAGCAATAAAGAGACCCAGTACTTC. This codes for CASSNKETQYF.